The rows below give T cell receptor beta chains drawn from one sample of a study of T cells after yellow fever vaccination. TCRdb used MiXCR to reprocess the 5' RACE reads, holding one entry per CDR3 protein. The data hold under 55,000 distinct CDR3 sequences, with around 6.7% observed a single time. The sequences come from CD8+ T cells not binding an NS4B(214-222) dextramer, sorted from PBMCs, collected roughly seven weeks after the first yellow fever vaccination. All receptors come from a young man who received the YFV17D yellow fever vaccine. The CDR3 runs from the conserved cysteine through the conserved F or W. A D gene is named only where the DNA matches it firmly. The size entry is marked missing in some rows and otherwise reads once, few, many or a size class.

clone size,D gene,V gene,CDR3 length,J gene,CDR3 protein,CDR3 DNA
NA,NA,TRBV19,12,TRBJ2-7,CASSPGSVEQYF,TGTGCCAGTAGCCCGGGCTCAGTAGAGCAGTACTTC
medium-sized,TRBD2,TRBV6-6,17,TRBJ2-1,CASSYYFGGVSYNEQFF,TGTGCCAGCAGTTACTATTTCGGGGGGGTGTCCTACAATGAGCAGTTCTTC
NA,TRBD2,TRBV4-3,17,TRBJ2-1,CASSQGVIAGVRGEQFF,TGCGCCAGCAGCCAAGGGGTAATAGCGGGGGTCCGGGGTGAGCAGTTCTTC
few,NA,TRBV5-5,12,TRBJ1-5,CASSLGLQPQHF,TGTGCCAGCAGCTTGGGATTACAGCCCCAGCATTTT
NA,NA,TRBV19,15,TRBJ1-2,CASSIPPPTFNGYTF,TGTGCCAGTAGTATACCCCCGCCGACATTCAATGGCTACACCTTC
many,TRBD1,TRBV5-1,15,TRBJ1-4,CASSLGDRGDEKLFF,TGCGCCAGCAGCTTGGGGGACAGGGGTGACGAAAAACTGTTTTTT
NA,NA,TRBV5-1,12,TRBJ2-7,CASSFQGLEQYF,TGCGCCAGCAGCTTCCAGGGGCTCGAGCAGTACTTC
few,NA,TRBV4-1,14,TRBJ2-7,CASSQSAETYEQYF,TGCGCCAGCAGCCAATCTGCAGAAACCTACGAGCAGTACTTC
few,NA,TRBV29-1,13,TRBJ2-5,CSVEARTQETQYF,TGCAGCGTTGAGGCCAGAACTCAAGAGACCCAGTACTTC
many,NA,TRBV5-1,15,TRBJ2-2,CASSLAGAVTGELFF,TGCGCCAGCAGCTTGGCTGGGGCGGTAACCGGGGAGCTGTTTTTT
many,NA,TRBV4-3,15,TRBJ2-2,CASSQVSTNTGELFF,TGCGCCAGCAGCCAGGTGTCCACGAACACCGGGGAGCTGTTTTTT
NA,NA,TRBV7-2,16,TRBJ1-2,CASSLGLLGGGYGYTF,TGTGCCAGCAGCTTAGGTCTCTTGGGGGGAGGGTATGGCTACACCTTC
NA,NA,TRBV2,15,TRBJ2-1,CASLVRGQGNNEQFF,TGTGCCAGCCTCGTCCGGGGGCAGGGGAACAATGAGCAGTTCTTC
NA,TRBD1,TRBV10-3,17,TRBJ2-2,CTISLGGTGDDTGELFF,TGTACCATCAGTTTAGGCGGGACAGGGGACGACACCGGGGAGCTGTTTTTT
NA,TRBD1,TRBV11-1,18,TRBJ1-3,CASSKPGQGFVSGNTIYF,TGTGCCAGCAGCAAACCGGGACAGGGGTTTGTGTCTGGAAACACCATATATTTT
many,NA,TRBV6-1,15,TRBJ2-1,CASSTMRDTGDEQFF,TGTGCCAGCAGTACCATGCGGGACACTGGGGATGAGCAGTTCTTC
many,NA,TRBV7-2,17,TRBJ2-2,CASSFPRGGSTYGELFF,TGTGCCAGCAGCTTCCCGAGGGGGGGTTCCACATACGGGGAGCTGTTTTTT
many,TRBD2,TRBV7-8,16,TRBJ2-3,CASSQGLAGTTDTQYF,TGTGCCAGCAGCCAAGGACTAGCGGGGACCACAGATACGCAGTATTTT
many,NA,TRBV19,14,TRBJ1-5,CASSIGTGNQPQHF,TGTGCCAGTAGTATAGGTACGGGCAATCAGCCCCAGCATTTT
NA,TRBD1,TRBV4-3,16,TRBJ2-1,CTSSQGPGQRHNEQFF,TGCACCAGCAGCCAAGGGCCGGGACAGCGACACAATGAGCAGTTCTTC
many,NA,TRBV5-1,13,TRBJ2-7,CASSPDFWGEQYF,TGCGCCAGCAGCCCGGATTTTTGGGGGGAGCAGTACTTC
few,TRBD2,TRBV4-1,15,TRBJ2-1,CASSQGSGGNNEQFF,TGCGCCAGCAGCCAAGGAAGCGGGGGGAACAATGAGCAGTTCTTC
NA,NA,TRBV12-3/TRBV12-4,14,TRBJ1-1,CASTDTTENTEAFF,TGTGCCAGCACCGATACGACGGAGAACACTGAAGCTTTCTTT
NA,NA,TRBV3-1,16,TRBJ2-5,CASTQEGTVNVETQYF,TGTGCCAGCACCCAAGAGGGGACGGTGAACGTGGAGACCCAGTACTTC
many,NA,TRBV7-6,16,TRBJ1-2,CASSSLRTGDDYGYTF,TGTGCCAGCAGCTCTCTGAGGACGGGAGACGATTATGGCTACACCTTC
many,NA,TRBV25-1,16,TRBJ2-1,CASSEYLGLQGREQFF,TGTGCCAGCAGTGAATACCTAGGACTACAGGGGCGGGAGCAGTTCTTC
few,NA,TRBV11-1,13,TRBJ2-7,CASSLGQNYEQYF,TGTGCCAGCAGCCTAGGACAGAATTACGAGCAGTACTTC
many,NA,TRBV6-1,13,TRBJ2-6,CASLRSGANVLTF,TGTGCCAGCCTGAGGTCTGGGGCCAACGTCCTGACTTTC